Below, one T cell receptor (beta chain) is given with its context. Its cognate antigen is unknown. With a J-beta primer mix and a sample-barcoded 5' primer, a second PCR ran roughly 7 to 11 cycles. Per-sample output comprised a minimum of 2.5 million paired-end reads containing CDR3. TCRdb processed the 5' RACE reads anew with MiXCR; each CDR3 protein has one entry. Of approximately 900,000 distinct CDR3 sequences detected, under 50% appear once; the ten largest clones hold around 15%. Per the germline V gene, CDR1 is MNHEY and CDR2 is SMNVEV (reference sequence). The length of the CDR3 is 14 residues. V lost 5 bases, J lost 7 bases, and 7 bases stayed unmatched. Every donor provided 7.5 to 10 milliliters of peripheral blood. These data originate in a study of blood T cells in healthy people across ages. General observations from the study: A roughly linear age-dependent decrease characterized TCR beta diversity per million T cells.

Material for sequencing was blood. The chain combines TRBV27 with TRBJ2-1, with TRBD2 identical over 8 bases. This receptor was identified in a man younger than 40 in good health. The CDR3 coding sequence is TGTGCCAGCAGTCCCGTCGGACTAGCTAATGAGCAGTTCTTC. It is translated as CASSPVGLANEQFF.